The clone carrying this T cell receptor (beta chain) appeared many times. Its antigen remains unidentified. This specimen belongs to a study of blood T cells in healthy people across ages. Overall study: T cells yielded about one barcoded beta molecule per two cells through template switching. Study outcomes and limitations: Changes in expanded clonotypes were possibly confounded, as the CMV status of donors was unknown.

The sample, around 10 milliliters of peripheral blood, was drawn from each donor. V lost 2 bases to trimming and J lost 5 bases; unmatched junction nucleotides: 1. CDR1 SGHTA and CDR2 FQGNSA come from the germline V gene. This CDR3 region has 14 residues. A J-beta primer mix and a sample-barcoded 5' primer were used in a second PCR of roughly 7 to 12 cycles. A tag from a template-switch adaptor with 12 random nucleotides marked each cDNA molecule. Via MiXCR, TCRdb re-called the 5' RACE reads, giving one row per CDR3 protein. The sample carries 1,500,000 or so distinct CDR3 sequences, about 45% recorded once.

The V call is TRBV7-2, the J call TRBJ1-5, with 9 bases lining up with TRBD1. This TCR came from a woman aged 18-35 years in good health. Sequences were obtained from blood. The CDR3 bases are TGTGCCAGCAGCTTACGACAGGGGGATCAGCCCCAGCATTTT. This encodes CASSLRQGDQPQHF. Drawing the rest from reference TRBV7-2 and TRBJ1-5, the complete variable domain is GAGVSQSPSNKVTEKGKDVELRCDPISGHTALYWYRQSLGQGLEFLIYFQGNSAPDKSGLPSDRFSAERTGGSVSTLTIQRTQQEDSAVYLCASSLRQGDQPQHFGDGTRLSIL.